These 17 T cell receptor beta chains were all obtained from the same sample, sequenced in a study of control samples from healthy donors and cancer patients. Here immunoSEQ multiplex PCR was the method, and the copy in TCRdb shows in-frame clones only, minus some. The sample carries roughly 90,000 clones, more than 75% recorded once. The sequencing input was blood. Every receptor here comes from a woman aged 60-75 years in good health.

This clone has more than one count but fewer than ten. V and J are TRBV7-2 and TRBJ1-2; 10 bases are a match to TRBD1. The CDR3 length is 15 residues. V trimming: 4 bases; J trimming: 4 bases; junction bases outside the gene matches: 6. Per germline, CDR1 SGHTA and CDR2 FQGNSA. The CDR3 DNA is TGTGCCAGCAGCTCGACAGGGGGCGTACTCTATGGCTACACCTTC. This codes for CASSSTGGVLYGYTF.

The chain carries TRBV19 and TRBJ2-1, with TRBD2 identical over 8 bases. After removal of 5 bases from V and 10 bases from J, the junction contained 7 bases not matched to a gene. Germline V gene sequence: CDR1 LNHDA, CDR2 SQIVND (reference sequence). This CDR3 has 13 residues. This CDR3 reads CASSFGGAGEQFF. CDR3 DNA sequence: TGTGCCAGTAGTTTCGGGGGGGCGGGAGAGCAGTTCTTC. Full variable domain (outside the CDR3, taken from reference TRBV19 and TRBJ2-1): DGGITQSPKYLFRKEGQNVTLSCEQNLNHDAMYWYRQDPGQGLRLIYYSQIVNDFQKGDIAEGYSVSREKKESFPLTVTSAQKNPTAFYLCASSFGGAGEQFFGPGTRLTVL.

The chain carries TRBV18 and TRBJ2-1; no firm D call. The length of the CDR3 is 12 residues. Between the trimmed V and J ends, which lost 1 base and 3 bases, there was a span of 1 base. Germline-derived CDR1 and CDR2 are KGHSH and LQKENI. CDR3 sequence reads: CASSPLYNEQFF. As DNA, the CDR3 is TGTGCCAGCTCACCACTCTACAATGAGCAGTTCTTC.

This chain joins TRBV27 and TRBJ1-1; D unresolved. The CDR3 sequence is 11 residues long. The germline gives CDR1 MNHEY, CDR2 SMNVEV (reference sequence). V shed 5 bases and J shed 5 bases, with 6 bases lying between them. Here the CDR3 reads CASSGRTEAFF. The DNA for the CDR3 is TGTGCCAGCAGTGGGAGGACTGAAGCTTTCTTT.

The J gene is TRBJ2-3, the V gene TRBV3-1 (or the pseudogene TRBV3-2); 16 nucleotides line up with TRBD2. This CDR3 has 17 residues. From germline, CDR1 is LGHDT and CDR2 YNNKEL (reference sequence). With V trimmed by 4 bases and J by 3 bases, 4 bases remained unmatched. CDR3 region: CASSRGLAGGRTDTQYF. In DNA, the CDR3 is TGTGCCAGCAGCCGGGGACTAGCGGGAGGGCGGACAGATACGCAGTATTTT.

The V gene is TRBV2, the J gene TRBJ2-5; 12 bases match TRBD2. Germline lookup yields CDR1 SNHLY and CDR2 FYNNEI. V was clipped by 6 bases and J by 5 bases; unmatched bases: 1. CDR3 length: 13 residues. The CDR3 reads CASSGLAGETQYF. CDR3 nucleotides: TGTGCCAGCAGCGGACTAGCGGGGGAGACCCAGTACTTC. The full variable domain, with the rest looked up from reference TRBV2 and TRBJ2-5, is EPEVTQTPSHQVTQMGQEVILRCVPISNHLYFYWYRQILGQKVEFLVSFYNNEISEKSEIFDDQFSVERPDGSNFTLKIRSTKLEDSAMYFCASSGLAGETQYFGPGTRLLVL.

The rearrangement links TRBV6-5 to TRBJ1-4; 9 bases agree with TRBD1. Germline V CDR1 and CDR2: MNHEY, SVGAGI. The CDR3 is 15 amino acids. V lost 5 bases to trimming and J lost 8 bases; unmatched junction nucleotides: 9. CDR3 nucleotide sequence: TGTGCCAGCAGTCAGCAACAGGGGGCAGGGGAAAAACTGTTTTTT. Translated, it gives CASSQQQGAGEKLFF.

The rearrangement links TRBV27 to TRBJ1-6, with D hard to call. Per germline, CDR1 MNHEY and CDR2 SMNVEV (reference sequence). The CDR3 runs to 13 residues. Trimming cost V 3 bases and J 7 bases, with 7 bases left between them. The CDR3 DNA follows: TGTGCCAGCAGTTTTTTTTCCAATTCACCCCTCCACTTT. Its protein product is CASSFFSNSPLHF.

V and J are TRBV5-1 and TRBJ1-5; no clear D. Germline CDR1 and CDR2: SGHRS and YFSETQ. The V end lost 0 bases, the J end lost 0 bases, and 7 bases lay between the germline ends. This CDR3 comprises 15 residues. As DNA, the CDR3 is TGCGCCAGCAGCTTGGACGGCCTTAGCAATCAGCCCCAGCATTTT. Its translation: CASSLDGLSNQPQHF.

The chain joins TRBV5-6 to TRBJ2-3, with TRBD2 matching over 8 bases. The trim removed 5 bases at V and 2 bases at J, leaving 7 bases unmatched. This CDR3 region has 15 residues. Germline-derived CDR1 and CDR2 are SGHDT and YYEEEE. CDR3 region: CASSQRGKHTDTQYF. CDR3 DNA sequence: TGTGCCAGCAGTCAGCGGGGGAAGCACACAGATACGCAGTATTTT.

With respect to this clone: The junction departs from the called germline gene at one end, perhaps through a read error. This chain uses TRBV11-3 with TRBJ1-3; D is unresolved. The CDR3 extends over 11 amino acids. The germline gives CDR1 SGHNT, CDR2 YENEEA. The CDR3 region is CTSSNGNTIYF. CDR3 coding DNA: TGTACCAGCAGCAATGGAAACACCATATATTTT.

V and J are TRBV18 and TRBJ2-5; the match to TRBD2 covers 7 bases. Germline lookup yields CDR1 KGHSH and CDR2 LQKENI. Germline trimming cut 6 bases from V and 4 bases from J; bases unmatched to any gene: 5. The CDR3 has 13 residues. In nucleotides, the CDR3 is TGTGCCAGCTCTCCGGGACTATCAGAGACCCAGTACTTC. It specifies CASSPGLSETQYF.

This chain connects TRBV6-5 to TRBJ1-2; D unresolved. Trimming took 4 bases from V and 8 from J, leaving 11 bases between them. The CDR3 totals 12 residues. Germline V gene lookup returns CDR1 MNHEY and CDR2 SVGAGI. CDR3 sequence: CASSSDRSGYTF. CDR3 nucleotide sequence: TGTGCCAGCAGTTCGGACCGCTCCGGCTACACCTTC.

V and J are TRBV7-2 and TRBJ1-6; 9 nucleotides line up with TRBD1. Germline V lookup: CDR1 SGHTA, CDR2 FQGNSA. Unmatched junction bases numbered 2, after V lost 2 bases and J lost 9 bases. The CDR3 runs to 14 residues. The CDR3 reads CASSLRDRVSPLHF. DNA of the CDR3: TGTGCCAGCAGCTTAAGGGACAGGGTTTCACCCCTCCACTTT.

The chain combines TRBV3-1 (or the pseudogene TRBV3-2) with TRBJ1-6, with D perhaps matching TRBD1 (5 bases). V lost 1 base and J lost 4, with 8 bases in between. Germline assignment: CDR1 LGHDT and CDR2 YNNKEL (reference sequence). The CDR3 loop spans 15 amino acids. The CDR3 spells CASSQGQIYNSPLHF. The CDR3 DNA sequence: TGTGCCAGCAGCCAAGGACAGATTTATAATTCACCCCTCCACTTT.

The chain uses TRBV19 and TRBJ1-1; D gene uncertain. The CDR3 is 14 residues long. The V and J ends lost 4 bases and 8 bases respectively, with 17 bases between them. Germline V CDR1 and CDR2: LNHDA, SQIVND (reference sequence). The CDR3 bases are TGTGCCAGTAGTACCCGGAACAGCTTCGTGGAAGCTTTCTTT. Protein product: CASSTRNSFVEAFF.

The chain employs TRBV5-1 and TRBJ1-5; D unclear. Trimming took off 0 bases at V and 3 bases at J, with 13 bases between the two ends. The CDR3 runs 16 residues. CDR1 and CDR2 (germline): SGHRS, YFSETQ. The CDR3 DNA follows: TGCGCCAGCAGCTTGGGGCCATACAGCTACAATCAGCCCCAGCATTTT. This sequence encodes CASSLGPYSYNQPQHF.